Sequencing of this T cell receptor (beta chain) was carried out in a study of PD-1 blockade in mismatch repair-deficient tumors. Study details: Patients had approximately 11 mismatch repair-deficient cancer types, all previously treated and progressing.

The germline gives CDR1 MNHEY, CDR2 SMNVEV (reference sequence). V was cut by 2 bases and J by 1 base, with 6 bases left in between. This CDR3 contains 14 residues. Some clones are missing from TCRdb's copy, which holds only in-frame ones; the method was immunoSEQ multiplex PCR. The sample has some 51,000 clones; more than 65% are singletons. This material consisted of peripheral blood, taken roughly 21 weeks after starting pembrolizumab. The chain combines TRBV27 with TRBJ2-1; unclear D gene. This receptor was obtained from an adult with mismatch repair-deficient cancer. The CDR3 loop reads CASSLKVSYNEQFF. The CDR3 bases are TGTGCCAGCAGTTTAAAGGTTTCCTACAATGAGCAGTTCTTC.